A single sample is the source of the 29 T cell receptor beta chains below, sequenced in a study of immune evolution from preneoplasia to lung adenocarcinoma. The repertoire was sequenced with immunoSEQ multiplex PCR; TCRdb's copy has only in-frame clones and lacks some. The table lists 15,000 to 20,000 clones, 86% of them singletons. The specimen sequenced was FFPE invasive lung adenocarcinoma tissue. The receptors were gathered from a person aged 70 to 85 with invasive lung adenocarcinoma.

The chain is built from TRBV28 and TRBJ1-2, with D perhaps matching TRBD1 (5 bases). The V end was cut by 5 bases, the J end by 8 bases, with 12 bases between. Germline V CDR1 and CDR2: MDHEN, SYDVKM. CDR3 length: 12 amino acids. The CDR3 loop is CASSGGTTGYTF. For the CDR3, the DNA is TGTGCCAGCAGTGGGGGAACAACCGGCTACACCTTC.

This clone was observed a few times. V gene TRBV11-2 combines with J gene TRBJ1-2; D uncertain. The CDR3 sequence is 11 residues long. Trimming shortened V by 5 bases and J by 5 bases, and 6 bases separated the two germline ends. Germline assignment: CDR1 SGHAT and CDR2 FQNNGV. CDR3 nucleotides: TGTGCCAGCAGCAGAGTTTATGGCTACACCTTC. It codes for CASSRVYGYTF.

The chain couples TRBV9 to TRBJ2-2; 11 bases agree with TRBD1. Germline V gene sequence: CDR1 SGDLS, CDR2 YYNGEE. The CDR3 contains 16 residues. V lost 4 bases, J lost 2 bases, and 4 bases stayed unmatched. Here the CDR3 DNA reads TGTGCCAGCAGCCCCGGACAGGGGGCTAACACCGGGGAGCTGTTTTTT. It specifies CASSPGQGANTGELFF.

The V and J genes are TRBV7-9 and TRBJ2-3; a possible D gene is TRBD2 (6 bases). CDR1 is SEHNR, CDR2 FQNEAQ, per germline (reference sequence). V lost 5 bases, J lost 5 bases, and 17 bases lay in between. The CDR3 sequence is 15 residues long. The DNA of the CDR3 is TGTGCCAGCAGCCCAGCCGGGGGTTATGGAGATACGCAGTATTTT. It codes for CASSPAGGYGDTQYF.

V and J are TRBV11-2 and TRBJ1-1; 8 nucleotides match TRBD1. The CDR3 covers 16 residues. The V gene's germline CDR1 is SGHAT and CDR2 FQNNGV. The V segment lost 5 bases and the J segment 1 base; nucleotides outside the gene matches: 9. CDR3 sequence: CASSLQGARKNTEAFF. The CDR3 bases are TGTGCCAGCAGCCTCCAGGGGGCGCGTAAGAACACTGAAGCTTTCTTT.

This sequence joins TRBV5-6 and TRBJ1-2; D gene unclear. Germline CDR1 SGHDT, CDR2 YYEEEE. The CDR3 loop spans 14 amino acids. The ends were cut back, 0 bases at V and 3 bases at J, with 9 bases in the middle. The CDR3 protein is CASSLAPADYGYTF. The CDR3 nucleotides read TGTGCCAGCAGCTTGGCTCCTGCGGACTATGGCTACACCTTC.

The CDR3 coding sequence is TGTGCCAGCACCTTAGGGGGCGGGGGCACTGAAGCTTTCTTT. It encodes CASTLGGGGTEAFF. V gene TRBV5-6 combines with J gene TRBJ1-1; 7 positions match TRBD1. Germline V lookup: CDR1 SGHDT, CDR2 YYEEEE. Trimming removed 6 bases from V and 4 bases from J; junction bases left unmatched: 9. This CDR3 has 14 residues.

The chain has TRBV30 and TRBJ2-3; 8 nucleotides line up with TRBD2. The CDR3 loop spans 16 amino acids. Germline V gene sequence: CDR1 GTSNPN, CDR2 SVGIG (reference sequence). The trim removed 1 base at V and 0 bases at J, leaving 6 bases unmatched. As DNA, the CDR3 is TGTGCCTGGAGTGGCGGGGGGCTACCTAGCACAGATACGCAGTATTTT. It specifies CAWSGGGLPSTDTQYF. Combining the CDR3 with reference TRBV30 and TRBJ2-3 gives the whole variable domain SQTIHQWPATLVQPVGSPLSLECTVEGTSNPNLYWYRQAAGRGLQLLFYSVGIGQISSEVPQNLSASRPQDRQFILSSKKLLLSDSGFYLCAWSGGGLPSTDTQYFGPGTRLTVL.

CDR3 nucleotides: TGTGCCAGTAGCCCGGGACAGAAGGGAGGGACCCAGTACTTC. This encodes CASSPGQKGGTQYF. The chain recombines TRBV19 with TRBJ2-5; tentative D call: TRBD1 (7 bases). V was clipped by 6 bases and J by 7 bases, with 18 bases between them. Germline CDR1 and CDR2: LNHDA and SQIVND (reference sequence). The CDR3 totals 14 residues.

J is TRBJ1-1 and V is TRBV6-6; D is uncertain. Germline-derived CDR1 and CDR2 are MNHNY and SVGAGI (reference sequence). Deletions cut 5 bases from V and 1 base from J, with 8 bases between. The CDR3 contains 13 residues. Here the CDR3 DNA reads TGTGCCAGCAGTGAGGTCGCGAACACTGAAGCTTTCTTT. Protein product: CASSEVANTEAFF.

This chain links TRBV28 with TRBJ2-1; 10 nucleotides match TRBD1. Germline V CDR1 and CDR2: MDHEN, SYDVKM. Losses at the gene ends were 4 bases for V and 6 bases for J; bases not matched to a gene: 6. The CDR3 totals 15 residues. The CDR3 here is CASSSSGQGTNEQFF. CDR3 coding DNA: TGTGCCAGCAGTTCCTCGGGACAGGGGACCAATGAGCAGTTCTTC.

This chain joins TRBV7-6 and TRBJ1-1; the D gene is possibly TRBD1 (6 bases). V was cut by 4 bases and J by 2 bases, with 14 bases left in between. The CDR3 spans 15 residues. CDR1 is SGHVS and CDR2 is FNYEAQ in the germline V gene. The CDR3 is CASSSIGGLNTEAFF. CDR3 nucleotides: TGTGCCAGCAGCTCAATCGGGGGCCTAAACACTGAAGCTTTCTTT.

This chain uses TRBV7-9 with TRBJ2-2, with D uncertain. Germline V CDR1 and CDR2: SEHNR, FQNEAQ (reference sequence). CDR3 length: 14 residues. V was shortened by 1 base and J by 4 bases, with 7 bases between the two germline ends. The CDR3 nucleotides are TGTGCCAGCAGCTTAGACAGCCTCACCGGGGAGCTGTTTTTT. It translates to CASSLDSLTGELFF.

The rearrangement uses TRBV28 and TRBJ1-5; TRBD1 is a possible D gene (6 bases). Germline CDR1 and CDR2: MDHEN and SYDVKM. This CDR3 spans 15 amino acids. V was clipped by 3 bases and J by 4 bases, with 13 bases between them. The CDR3 sequence: CASSFRQAGNQPQHF. The CDR3, as DNA: TGTGCCAGCAGTTTCAGACAGGCAGGGAATCAGCCCCAGCATTTT.

The chain employs TRBV20-1 and TRBJ2-7; possibly TRBD1 or TRBD2 for D (5 bases each). CDR1 is DFQATT and CDR2 is SNEGSKA in the germline V gene (reference sequence). This CDR3 region has 11 residues. V lost 4 bases, J lost 6 bases, and 10 bases lay in between. The DNA of the CDR3 is TGCAGTGCTACGGGGCAGGTCGAGCAGTACTTC. It specifies CSATGQVEQYF.

The rearrangement links TRBV30 to TRBJ1-3; TRBD1 aligns across 9 bases. V shed 5 bases, J shed 2 bases, and the junction held 7 bases outside the gene matches. In germline, CDR1 is GTSNPN, CDR2 SVGIG (reference sequence). The CDR3 loop spans 15 amino acids. Here the CDR3 reads CAWGGQGRTGNTIYF. CDR3 DNA: TGTGCCTGGGGGGGACAGGGAAGAACTGGAAACACCATATATTTT.

The chain couples TRBV6-1 to TRBJ2-3, with D perhaps given as TRBD1 or TRBD2 (5 bases each). The CDR3 runs 15 residues. V gave up 2 bases and J gave up 7 bases, with 16 bases separating them. Germline assignment: CDR1 MNHNS and CDR2 SASEGT. The CDR3 DNA sequence: TGTGCCAGCAGTGAACATCCCGGGGCCGGGAATACGCAGTATTTT. This codes for CASSEHPGAGNTQYF.

The chain links TRBV27 to TRBJ2-2, with D perhaps given as TRBD1 or TRBD2 (5 bases each). This CDR3 has 16 residues. CDR1 and CDR2 from the germline V gene are MNHEY and SMNVEV (reference sequence). Trimming shortened V by 2 bases and J by 7 bases, and 17 bases separated the two germline ends. The CDR3 sequence: CASSLKGTQRDGELFF. CDR3 sequence (DNA): TGTGCCAGCAGTTTAAAGGGGACCCAAAGGGACGGGGAGCTGTTTTTT.

This chain links TRBV10-3 with TRBJ1-1; 8 nucleotides agree with TRBD1. The CDR3 has 13 amino acids. Germline values: CDR1 ENHRY, CDR2 SYGVKD. J gave up 4 bases and V 10 bases, and 8 bases lay outside the gene matches. The CDR3 bases are TGTGCCACCTTAGACAGGGGTGTCACTGAAGCTTTCTTT. Its translation: CATLDRGVTEAFF.

The CDR3: CASSEGGADTEAFF. CDR3 nucleotide sequence: TGTGCCAGCAGCGAGGGAGGGGCGGACACTGAAGCTTTCTTT. This chain connects TRBV7-8 to TRBJ1-1, with D possibly being TRBD1 (5 bases). Germline V CDR1 and CDR2: SGHVS, FQNEAQ. V was trimmed by 5 bases and J by 3 bases, leaving 13 bases between them. The CDR3 totals 14 residues.

This clone was observed once. The rearrangement links TRBV23-1 to TRBJ2-2; the D is unclear. TRBV23-1 is an ORF for which the function is uncertain. The CDR3 runs to 12 residues. The germline V and J ends were trimmed by 3 bases and 1 base, with 0 bases remaining between them. CDR3: CASSQNTGELFF. As DNA, the CDR3 is TGCGCCAGCAGTCAGAACACCGGGGAGCTGTTTTTT.

This clone was counted a few times. The rearrangement links TRBV5-1 to TRBJ1-1; possible D gene TRBD1, 5 bases. The CDR3 runs to 14 residues. Looked up from germline, CDR1 is SGHRS and CDR2 is YFSETQ. Trimming took off 2 bases at V and 2 bases at J, with 10 bases between the two ends. This CDR3 reads CASSFMGGNTEAFF. Written as DNA, the CDR3 is TGCGCCAGCAGCTTCATGGGGGGAAACACTGAAGCTTTCTTT. The full variable domain, its missing parts supplied by reference TRBV5-1 and TRBJ1-1, is KAGVTQTPRYLIKTRGQQVTLSCSPISGHRSVSWYQQTPGQGLQFLFEYFSETQRNKGNFPGRFSGRQFSNSRSEMNVSTLELGDSALYLCASSFMGGNTEAFFGQGTRLTVV.

The chain recombines TRBV19 with TRBJ1-2; a weak D match, TRBD1 (5 bases). V shed 7 bases and J shed 3 bases, with 12 bases lying between them. Germline lookup yields CDR1 LNHDA and CDR2 SQIVND (reference sequence). This CDR3 has 13 amino acids. CDR3 coding DNA: TGTGCCAGTACTCCAGGGCGGGACTATGGCTACACCTTC. It specifies CASTPGRDYGYTF. Complete variable domain (other parts from reference TRBV19 and TRBJ1-2): DGGITQSPKYLFRKEGQNVTLSCEQNLNHDAMYWYRQDPGQGLRLIYYSQIVNDFQKGDIAEGYSVSREKKESFPLTVTSAQKNPTAFYLCASTPGRDYGYTFGSGTRLTVV.

This chain links TRBV27 with TRBJ2-5; D uncertain. This CDR3 is built from 16 residues. V shed 0 bases and J shed 0 bases, with 11 bases lying between them. Germline loops: CDR1 MNHEY, CDR2 SMNVEV (reference sequence). This CDR3 is CASSLSQEPYQETQYF. For the CDR3, the DNA is TGTGCCAGCAGTTTATCGCAAGAGCCCTACCAAGAGACCCAGTACTTC.

This clone has just a few counts. The junction and the germline gene differ at one end; a read error may be behind it. The V gene is TRBV18, the J gene TRBJ1-4, with D possibly TRBD1 on 6 matching bases. Germline lookup yields CDR1 KGHSH and CDR2 LQKENI. The CDR3 spans 17 residues. CDR3 in amino acids: CASSSPHTGRVDEKLFF. The CDR3 bases are TGTGCCAGCTCATCACCCCATACAGGGAGGGTTGATGAAAAACTGTTTTTT.

J is TRBJ2-7 and V is TRBV9; 7 nucleotides agree with TRBD1. Trimming cost V 4 bases and J 6 bases; bases outside gene matches: 7. The length of the CDR3 is 13 residues. Germline V gene data show CDR1 as SGDLS and CDR2 as YYNGEE. CDR3 sequence: CASSYRGRGEQYF. The CDR3 DNA reads as TGTGCCAGCAGCTACAGGGGAAGAGGCGAGCAGTACTTC.

The chain has TRBV5-1 and TRBJ1-3; the match to TRBD1 covers 7 bases. Germline V gene sequence: CDR1 SGHRS, CDR2 YFSETQ. This CDR3 is 16 amino acids long. The trim removed 0 bases at V and 0 bases at J, leaving 3 bases unmatched. CDR3 amino acids: CASSLAGTASGNTIYF. CDR3 sequence (DNA): TGCGCCAGCAGCTTGGCCGGGACAGCCTCTGGAAACACCATATATTTT. Using reference TRBV5-1 and TRBJ1-3 for the parts outside the CDR3, the full variable domain is KAGVTQTPRYLIKTRGQQVTLSCSPISGHRSVSWYQQTPGQGLQFLFEYFSETQRNKGNFPGRFSGRQFSNSRSEMNVSTLELGDSALYLCASSLAGTASGNTIYFGEGSWLTVV.

This chain joins TRBV28 and TRBJ1-5, with D uncertain. V lost 5 bases to trimming and J lost 0 bases, with 8 bases between them. CDR3 length: 14 residues. The germline V gene has CDR1 MDHEN and CDR2 SYDVKM. The CDR3 reads CASSQWGSNQPQHF. CDR3 nucleotides: TGTGCCAGCAGTCAATGGGGTAGCAATCAGCCCCAGCATTTT.

The gene calls are TRBV5-1 and TRBJ1-1, with 7 bases aligning to TRBD1. Trimming took 0 bases from V and 11 from J; bases not matched to a gene: 7. From germline, CDR1 is SGHRS and CDR2 YFSETQ. CDR3 size: 13 residues. In nucleotides, the CDR3 is TGCGCCAGCAGCTTGGATAATGACAGGGTTGCTTTCTTT. This sequence encodes CASSLDNDRVAFF.